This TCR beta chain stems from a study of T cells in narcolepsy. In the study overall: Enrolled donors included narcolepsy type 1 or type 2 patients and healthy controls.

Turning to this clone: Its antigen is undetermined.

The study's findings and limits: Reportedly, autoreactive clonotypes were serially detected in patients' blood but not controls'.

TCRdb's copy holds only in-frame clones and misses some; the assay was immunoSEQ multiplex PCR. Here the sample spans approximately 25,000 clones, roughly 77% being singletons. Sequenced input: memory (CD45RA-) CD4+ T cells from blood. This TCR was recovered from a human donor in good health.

The CDR3 protein is CASSRNRDSEAFF. The DNA of the CDR3 is TGTGCCAGCAGCCGGAACCGGGACAGTGAAGCTTTCTTT. V gene TRBV7-3 combines with J gene TRBJ1-1; 7 nucleotides line up with TRBD1. The CDR3 sequence is 13 residues long. From germline, CDR1 is SGHTA and CDR2 FQGTGA. V shed 5 bases, J shed 7 bases, and the junction held 7 bases outside the gene matches. The full variable domain, in which reference TRBV7-3 and TRBJ1-1 provide the parts outside the CDR3, is GAGVSQTPSNKVTEKGKYVELRCDPISGHTALYWYRQSLGQGPEFLIYFQGTGAADDSGLPNDRFFAVRPEGSVSTLKIQRTERGDSAVYLCASSRNRDSEAFFGQGTRLTVV.